The 5 T cell receptor beta chains presented below share a single source sample, sequenced in a study of shared clonotypes between healthy human individuals. TCRdb keeps only in-frame clones here, not all; method: immunoSEQ multiplex PCR. This table holds some 1,400,000 clones, around 97% found once. Sequencing used naive CD4+ T cells sorted from blood. Subset reported: CD45RA+ positively selected. The receptors originated from a man aged 25 to 40 in good health.

The V and J genes are TRBV9 and TRBJ2-7, with D perhaps matching TRBD1 (8 bases). The germline V gene has CDR1 SGDLS and CDR2 YYNGEE. Deletions cut 3 bases from V and 0 bases from J, with 16 bases between. The CDR3 has 16 residues. CDR3 nucleotides: TGTGCCAGCAGCGCAGGCGGGGGACAGGCCTCCTACGAGCAGTACTTC. It yields the protein CASSAGGGQASYEQYF.

The rearrangement joins TRBV10-3 to TRBJ2-7; D possibly corresponds to TRBD1 (6 bases). There are 16 residues in the CDR3. V lost 2 bases and J 2 bases, leaving 16 bases between the germline ends. The germline V gene has CDR1 ENHRY and CDR2 SYGVKD. As DNA, the CDR3 is TGTGCCATCAGTGAGACCGACAGGAGAGGGGCCTACGAGCAGTACTTC. Translated: CAISETDRRGAYEQYF.

V and J are TRBV5-1 and TRBJ2-7; D is perhaps TRBD1 (6 bases). Trimming removed 1 base from V and 4 bases from J, with 24 bases in between. The germline V gene encodes CDR1 SGHRS and CDR2 YFSETQ. This CDR3 contains 18 residues. The CDR3 coding sequence is TGCGCCAGCAGCTTGAGTACTCGAAGATTGACAGGCGAGTACGAGCAGTACTTC. Residues: CASSLSTRRLTGEYEQYF.

This clone was seen only once. J is TRBJ1-5 and V is TRBV10-2; no definite D call. The CDR3 spans 13 residues. Per germline, CDR1 WSHSY and CDR2 SAAADI. Trimming removed 3 bases at V and 6 bases at J, with 9 bases between. For the CDR3, the DNA is TGCGCCAGCAGTGACGCGGGTAGTCAGCCCCAGCATTTT. Encoded protein: CASSDAGSQPQHF.

The chain recombines TRBV19 with TRBJ2-7, with 10 bases lining up with TRBD2. CDR1 is LNHDA, CDR2 SQIVND, per germline (reference sequence). The V segment lost 3 bases and the J segment 3 bases; nucleotides outside the gene matches: 5. CDR3 length: 15 residues. CDR3 bases: TGTGCCAGTAGTATTTCGGCTAGCGGGAGCTACGAGCAGTACTTC. It codes for CASSISASGSYEQYF.